This T cell receptor (beta chain) was recovered during a study of blood T cell repertoires in COVID-19. Study as a whole: PBMCs, B-cell-depleted T cells, or T cells provided the cDNA or gDNA that made up the material.

The CDR3 consists of 17 residues. The V segment lost 5 bases and the J segment 4 bases; nucleotides outside the gene matches: 14. Germline loops: CDR1 SEHNR, CDR2 FQNEAQ (reference sequence). The table came from immunoSEQ multiplex PCR; TCRdb's copy has only in-frame clones and leaves some out. The sample yields some 100,000 clones, more than 85% seen once. The sequencing input was peripheral blood. The source of this sequence is a man aged 50 to 59 with active COVID-19. The rearrangement joins TRBV7-9 to TRBJ2-5, with 9 bases identical to TRBD1. CDR3 in amino acids: CASSPPGTGKTRETQYF. CDR3 DNA sequence: TGTGCCAGCAGCCCTCCGGGGACAGGGAAGACAAGAGAGACCCAGTACTTC. Combining the CDR3 with reference TRBV7-9 and TRBJ2-5 gives the whole variable domain DTGVSQNPRHKITKRGQNVTFRCDPISEHNRLYWYRQTLGQGPEFLTYFQNEAQLEKSRLLSDRFSAERPKGSFSTLEIQRTEQGDSAMYLCASSPPGTGKTRETQYFGPGTRLLVL.